Each of the 25 T cell receptor beta chains below was sequenced from the same sample in a study of shared clonotypes between healthy human individuals. Assay: immunoSEQ multiplex PCR; the TCRdb copy retains only in-frame clones and omits some. Of some 2,000,000 clones listed, 85% to 95% are singletons. The sample comprised naive CD4+ T cells sorted from blood. The subset is: CD45RA+ positively selected. These receptors were obtained from a man in his late teens or twenties in good health.

This clone was seen many times. The chain links TRBV18 to TRBJ1-4; the D is unclear. The germline gives CDR1 KGHSH, CDR2 LQKENI. This CDR3 has 13 residues. Deletions cut 3 bases from V and 4 bases from J, with 6 bases between. CDR3 region: CASSPRNNEKLFF. The CDR3 DNA sequence: TGTGCCAGCTCACCGAGGAATAATGAAAAACTGTTTTTT.

J is TRBJ1-1 and V is TRBV7-8, with TRBD1 matching over 8 bases. CDR1 is SGHVS, CDR2 FQNEAQ, per germline. J was trimmed by 4 bases and V by 1 base; bases with no gene match: 5. The CDR3 runs 15 residues. The CDR3 DNA sequence: TGTGCCAGCAGCTTAGACAGGGGGATTAGCACTGAAGCTTTCTTT. It is translated as CASSLDRGISTEAFF.

The V and J genes are TRBV27 and TRBJ2-5; the D is unclear. Germline V gives CDR1 MNHEY, CDR2 SMNVEV (reference sequence). This CDR3 is built from 10 residues. Trimming removed 6 bases at V and 3 bases at J, with 2 bases between. The CDR3 here is CASREETQYF. As DNA, the CDR3 is TGTGCCAGCAGGGAAGAGACCCAGTACTTC.

CDR3 in amino acids: CASSRDTSTDTQYF. CDR3 coding DNA: TGCGCCAGCAGCCGAGACACAAGCACAGATACGCAGTATTTT. The chain links TRBV4-3 to TRBJ2-3; D gene uncertain. CDR1 and CDR2 from the germline V gene are LGHNA and YSLEER. The CDR3 is made up of 14 amino acids. Trimming removed 4 bases from V and 0 bases from J, with 8 bases in between.

As for this clone: Other nucleotide sequences from this sample produce the same CDR3. V usage is TRBV27 and J usage is TRBJ2-1, with D tentatively TRBD1 (6 bases). CDR1 MNHEY and CDR2 SMNVEV come from the germline V gene (reference sequence). V was shortened by 5 bases and J by 0 bases, with 11 bases between the two germline ends. The CDR3 length is 15 residues. The CDR3: CASSPDRSSYNEQFF. The CDR3 DNA reads TGTGCCAGCAGTCCGGACAGAAGCTCCTACAATGAGCAGTTCTTC.

The rearrangement links TRBV7-2 to TRBJ2-5; weak D call: TRBD2 (6 bases). This CDR3 contains 16 residues. Trimming left V 3 bases short and J 1 base short, with 15 bases between. Per the germline V gene, CDR1 is SGHTA and CDR2 is FQGNSA. CDR3 loop: CASSFRSLAAQETQYF. The CDR3 coding sequence is TGTGCCAGCAGCTTTCGCTCCTTAGCGGCCCAAGAGACCCAGTACTTC. Variable domain in full (rest from reference TRBV7-2 and TRBJ2-5): GAGVSQSPSNKVTEKGKDVELRCDPISGHTALYWYRQSLGQGLEFLIYFQGNSAPDKSGLPSDRFSAERTGGSVSTLTIQRTQQEDSAVYLCASSFRSLAAQETQYFGPGTRLLVL.

The rearrangement links TRBV6-5 to TRBJ2-7; 7 bases align to TRBD1. This CDR3 region has 14 residues. Germline V gene data show CDR1 as MNHEY and CDR2 as SVGAGI. V lost 5 bases to trimming and J lost 5 bases; unmatched junction nucleotides: 9. CDR3 loop: CASSQTGKDHEQYF. Written as DNA, the CDR3 is TGTGCCAGCAGTCAGACAGGGAAAGACCACGAGCAGTACTTC.

The genes are TRBV6-6 and TRBJ1-5, with 10 bases that match TRBD1. The V and J ends lost 4 bases and 4 bases, in that order; junction bases with no gene match: 7. The germline V gene encodes CDR1 MNHNY and CDR2 SVGAGI (reference sequence). The CDR3 is 16 residues long. CDR3 nucleotide sequence: TGTGCCAGCAGTTCCGCCGGGACAGGGGCAAATCAGCCCCAGCATTTT. Translated: CASSSAGTGANQPQHF.

V and J are TRBV21-1 and TRBJ2-7; the table gives TRBD1 as D, unverified against the DNA. TRBV21-1 is a documented pseudogene. The CDR3 totals 17 residues. CDR3 in amino acids: CASSKLLGQGVWYEQYF. The CDR3 nucleotides read TGTGCCAGCAGCAAACTCCTGGGACAGGGGGTCTGGTACGAGCAGTACTTC.

The gene calls are TRBV11-2 and TRBJ1-5, with a weak D call TRBD1 (5 bases). The CDR3 runs to 14 residues. Germline CDR1 SGHAT, CDR2 FQNNGV. Deletions cut 3 bases from V and 1 base from J, with 7 bases between. CDR3 loop: CASSLWGSNQPQHF. The CDR3 coding sequence is TGTGCCAGCAGCTTGTGGGGGAGCAATCAGCCCCAGCATTTT.

The chain carries TRBV19 and TRBJ1-3, with D perhaps matching TRBD1 (6 bases). The CDR3 contains 15 residues. Deletions cut 5 bases from V and 0 bases from J, with 11 bases between. CDR1 and CDR2 from the germline V gene are LNHDA and SQIVND (reference sequence). CDR3 region: CASSLQTGSGNTIYF. In DNA form, the CDR3 reads TGTGCCAGTAGTCTTCAGACAGGCTCTGGAAACACCATATATTTT. The whole variable domain, remainder taken from reference TRBV19 and TRBJ1-3, is DGGITQSPKYLFRKEGQNVTLSCEQNLNHDAMYWYRQDPGQGLRLIYYSQIVNDFQKGDIAEGYSVSREKKESFPLTVTSAQKNPTAFYLCASSLQTGSGNTIYFGEGSWLTVV.

V is TRBV5-8 and J is TRBJ1-1, with D uncertain. Trimming cost V 6 bases and J 2 bases, with 14 bases left between them. The CDR3 is 14 residues long. Germline V gives CDR1 SGHTS, CDR2 YDEGEE. The CDR3: CASILPGENTEAFF. In DNA form, the CDR3 reads TGTGCCAGCATTCTTCCCGGCGAAAACACTGAAGCTTTCTTT.

The rearrangement joins TRBV7-2 to TRBJ1-5; possibly TRBD1 for D (5 bases). This CDR3 is 15 amino acids long. V gave up 5 bases and J gave up 4 bases, with 15 bases separating them. The germline gives CDR1 SGHTA, CDR2 FQGNSA. The CDR3 coding sequence is TGTGCCAGCAGCCAAGGGACCGCGAAAAATCAGCCCCAGCATTTT. Translating gives CASSQGTAKNQPQHF.

The gene calls are TRBV5-4 and TRBJ1-1; D gene ambiguous. Germline CDR1 reads SGHNT; CDR2 reads YYREEE (reference sequence). Trimming left V 4 bases short and J 3 bases short, with 10 bases between. This CDR3 has 13 amino acids. Here the CDR3 DNA reads TGTGCCAGCAGCCCCCAGCTCTACACTGAAGCTTTCTTT. Translated, it gives CASSPQLYTEAFF.

Comment on this clone: The same CDR3 is also encoded by other DNA sequences in this sample. The chain combines TRBV9 with TRBJ1-5; D may be TRBD1 (5 bases). Trimming removed 0 bases at V and 6 bases at J, with 10 bases between. Per the germline V gene, CDR1 is SGDLS and CDR2 is YYNGEE. The CDR3 length is 14 residues. CDR3 sequence reads: CASSVGQGGQPQHF. The CDR3, as DNA: TGTGCCAGCAGCGTAGGGCAGGGCGGTCAGCCCCAGCATTTT. Full variable domain (outside the CDR3, taken from reference TRBV9 and TRBJ1-5): DSGVTQTPKHLITATGQRVTLRCSPRSGDLSVYWYQQSLDQGLQFLIQYYNGEERAKGNILERFSAQQFPDLHSELNLSSLELGDSALYFCASSVGQGGQPQHFGDGTRLSIL.

V is TRBV5-1 and J is TRBJ1-6; D is undetermined. Germline V gives CDR1 SGHRS, CDR2 YFSETQ. V was pared by 2 bases and J by 9 bases, with 9 bases between. CDR3 length: 13 residues. This CDR3 is CASSFDVVSPLHF. CDR3 coding DNA: TGCGCCAGCAGCTTTGACGTGGTTTCACCCCTCCACTTT. Complete variable domain (other parts from reference TRBV5-1 and TRBJ1-6): KAGVTQTPRYLIKTRGQQVTLSCSPISGHRSVSWYQQTPGQGLQFLFEYFSETQRNKGNFPGRFSGRQFSNSRSEMNVSTLELGDSALYLCASSFDVVSPLHFGNGTRLTVT.

The chain uses TRBV29-1 and TRBJ2-5; 8 bases line up with TRBD2. The V gene end was trimmed by 4 bases and the J gene end by 0 bases; junction bases not matched to a gene: 1. There are 13 residues in the CDR3. Germline lookup yields CDR1 SQVTM and CDR2 ANQGSEA. CDR3 in amino acids: CSVALADQETQYF. The DNA for the CDR3 is TGCAGCGTTGCACTAGCGGACCAAGAGACCCAGTACTTC.

Concerning this clone: This specimen includes other DNA sequences encoding the same CDR3. CDR3 amino acids: CASRGQGGEKLFF. CDR3 in DNA: TGTGCCAGCCGAGGACAGGGGGGTGAAAAACTGTTTTTT. The rearrangement links TRBV28 to TRBJ1-4; 10 bases are a match to TRBD1. CDR1 and CDR2 (germline): MDHEN, SYDVKM. The CDR3 has 13 residues. The J segment lost 7 bases and the V segment lost 8 bases, leaving 4 bases of the junction unmatched.

This clone has only one observation. The V and J genes are TRBV6-6 and TRBJ2-3; D might be TRBD1 (6 bases). V shed 8 bases and J shed 2 bases, with 8 bases lying between them. This CDR3 contains 12 residues. Germline V gene data show CDR1 as MNHNY and CDR2 as SVGAGI (reference sequence). CDR3 bases: TGTGCCAGCGGACAGAACACAGATACGCAGTATTTT. Its translation is CASGQNTDTQYF.

The genes are TRBV6-1 and TRBJ2-7; 7 bases fit TRBD1. V was clipped by 3 bases and J by 2 bases; unmatched bases: 1. This CDR3 spans 13 amino acids. Germline lookup yields CDR1 MNHNS and CDR2 SASEGT. The CDR3 coding sequence is TGTGCCAGCAGTGACGGGACAGCCTACGAGCAGTACTTC. Translation gives CASSDGTAYEQYF.

V gene TRBV4-3 combines with J gene TRBJ2-7; 7 positions agree with TRBD1. The J segment lost 3 bases and the V segment lost 4 bases, leaving 9 bases of the junction unmatched. Germline V lookup: CDR1 LGHNA, CDR2 YSLEER. The CDR3 has 15 residues. The CDR3 DNA reads as TGCGCCAGCAGCCTCCTACCGGGACAGAGCTACGAGCAGTACTTC. The encoded protein is CASSLLPGQSYEQYF.

This chain links TRBV5-1 with TRBJ2-7; 14 nucleotides line up with TRBD2. Germline V gene lookup returns CDR1 SGHRS and CDR2 YFSETQ. Germline trimming cut 5 bases from V and 3 bases from J; bases unmatched to any gene: 10. This CDR3 region has 17 residues. The DNA for the CDR3 is TGCGCCAGCAGACTTGGACTAGCGGGAGGCCTTGGCTACGAGCAGTACTTC. Translated, it gives CASRLGLAGGLGYEQYF.

This chain joins TRBV6-5 and TRBJ2-2; no clear D gene. Germline CDR1 reads MNHEY; CDR2 reads SVGAGI. V lost 8 bases to trimming and J lost 4 bases, with 11 bases between them. This CDR3 contains 13 residues. CDR3 loop: CASALTSTGELFF. The CDR3 DNA reads as TGTGCCAGCGCCTTGACTTCCACCGGGGAGCTGTTTTTT.

The rearrangement joins TRBV4-1 to TRBJ1-2; 7 bases are shared with TRBD1. The CDR3 is 16 amino acids. From germline, CDR1 is MGHRA and CDR2 YSYEKL. With 0 bases clipped from V and 6 bases from J, the junction kept 10 bases outside the gene matches. The CDR3 sequence is CASSQDVGQRINGYTF. In DNA form, the CDR3 reads TGCGCCAGCAGCCAAGATGTGGGACAGCGGATTAATGGCTACACCTTC.

The chain combines TRBV5-1 with TRBJ2-7; D ambiguous. Germline-derived CDR1 and CDR2 are SGHRS and YFSETQ. Deletions cut 0 bases from V and 0 bases from J, with 10 bases between. The CDR3 has 15 residues. In nucleotides, the CDR3 is TGCGCCAGCAGCTTGGATCCGAGTAGCTCCTACGAGCAGTACTTC. This codes for CASSLDPSSSYEQYF.